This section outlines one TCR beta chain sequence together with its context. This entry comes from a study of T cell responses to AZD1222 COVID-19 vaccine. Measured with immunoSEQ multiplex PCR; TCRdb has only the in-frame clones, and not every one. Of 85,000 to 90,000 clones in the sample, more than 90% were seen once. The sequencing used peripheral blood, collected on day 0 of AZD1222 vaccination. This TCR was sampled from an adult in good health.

In DNA form, the CDR3 reads TGTGCCAGCAGCCTACAGGGGGCGGGGAGCAATCAGCCCCAGCATTTT. It yields the protein CASSLQGAGSNQPQHF. V is TRBV3-1 (or the pseudogene TRBV3-2) and J is TRBJ1-5; 9 positions agree with TRBD1. The CDR3 sequence is 16 residues long. V gave up 4 bases and J gave up 1 base; unmatched junction bases: 5. Germline V lookup: CDR1 LGHDT, CDR2 YNNKEL (reference sequence).